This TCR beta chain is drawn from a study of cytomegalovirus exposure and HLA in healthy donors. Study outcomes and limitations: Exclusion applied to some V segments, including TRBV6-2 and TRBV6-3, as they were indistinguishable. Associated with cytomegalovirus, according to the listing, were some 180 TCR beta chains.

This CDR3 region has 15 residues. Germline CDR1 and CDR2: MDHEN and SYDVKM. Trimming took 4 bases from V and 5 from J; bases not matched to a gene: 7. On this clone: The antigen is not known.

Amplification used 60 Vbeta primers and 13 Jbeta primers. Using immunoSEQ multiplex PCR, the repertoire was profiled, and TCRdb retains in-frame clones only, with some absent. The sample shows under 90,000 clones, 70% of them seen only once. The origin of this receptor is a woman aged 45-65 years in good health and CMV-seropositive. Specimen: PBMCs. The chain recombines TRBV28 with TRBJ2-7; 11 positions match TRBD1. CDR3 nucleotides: TGTGCCAGCAGTTCCCCCGGGACAGGGGGAGACGAGCAGTACTTC. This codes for CASSSPGTGGDEQYF.